A selection of T cell receptor beta chains follows, all from one sample in a study of identical twins. TCRdb reprocessed the 5' RACE reads via MiXCR and lists one record per CDR3 protein. Found here are 600,000 to 800,000 distinct CDR3 sequences, over 20% of them singletons; the top ten hold roughly 4.3%. The same data also went into a second study, on T cells expressing NK-cell markers.

The sample consisted of PBMCs. These receptor sequences come from a woman between 18 and 29 years old in good health. The CDR3 runs from the conserved cysteine through the conserved F or W. A D gene is named only where the DNA matches it firmly. Clone size, where shown, is once, few, many, or a class for clones that have expanded.

CASTVTGDTEAFF,TGTGCCAGCACGGTTACAGGGGACACTGAAGCTTTCTTT,-,TRBD1,TRBV6-6,TRBJ1-1
CSGQSGDGTDTQYF,TGCAGCGGCCAGTCAGGGGATGGCACAGATACGCAGTATTTT,few,-,TRBV29-1,TRBJ2-3
CSVRTGMNTEAFF,TGCAGCGTACGGACAGGGATGAACACTGAAGCTTTCTTT,many,TRBD1,TRBV29-1,TRBJ1-1
CAISESGTPNTEAFF,TGTGCCATCAGTGAGTCGGGGACACCAAACACTGAAGCTTTCTTT,few,-,TRBV10-3,TRBJ1-1
CSVGAVVRDTQYF,TGCAGCGTTGGCGCGGTAGTGAGGGATACGCAGTATTTT,few,-,TRBV29-1,TRBJ2-3
CSVGLGRQETQYF,TGCAGCGTTGGGCTAGGGCGCCAAGAGACCCAGTACTTC,few,-,TRBV29-1,TRBJ2-5
CASSSRAASSYNEQFF,TGTGCCAGCAGCTCCCGGGCGGCGAGCTCCTACAATGAGCAGTTCTTC,-,-,TRBV7-8,TRBJ2-1
CSAEGLAIIYNEQFF,TGCAGTGCCGAGGGACTAGCTATTATCTACAATGAGCAGTTCTTC,-,TRBD2,TRBV20-1,TRBJ2-1
CASSPPRRSAYNEHFF,TGTGCCAGCAGCCCGCCCCGAAGATCCGCCTACAATGAGCACTTCTTC,-,-,TRBV14,TRBJ2-1
CSHNRGRDLETQYF,TGCAGCCACAATAGGGGGCGCGATCTCGAGACCCAGTACTTC,-,TRBD1,TRBV29-1,TRBJ2-5
CASSVGGGGVKETQYF,TGTGCCAGCAGCGTAGGGGGCGGTGGAGTAAAAGAGACCCAGTACTTC,-,-,TRBV9,TRBJ2-5
CASSFPGYGELFF,TGCGCCAGCAGCTTTCCAGGGTACGGGGAGCTGTTTTTT,few,-,TRBV5-1,TRBJ2-2
CASSQPTGSTDTQYF,TGTGCCAGCAGCCAGCCCACAGGGAGCACAGATACGCAGTATTTT,-,-,TRBV4-2,TRBJ2-3
CASGGTVSSYNEQFF,TGTGCCAGCGGGGGGACTGTAAGCTCCTACAATGAGCAGTTCTTC,few,-,TRBV12-3/TRBV12-4,TRBJ2-1
CASSSRSPKGVQFF,TGTGCCAGCAGTTCCCGCTCTCCGAAGGGGGTCCAGTTCTTC,-,-,TRBV6-5,TRBJ2-1
CSAVRGSGGDTQYF,TGCAGTGCTGTCAGGGGTTCTGGGGGAGATACGCAGTATTTT,-,-,TRBV20-1,TRBJ2-3
CASRRTGLESSYNEQFF,TGTGCCAGCAGGCGGACAGGTCTCGAGAGCTCCTACAATGAGCAGTTCTTC,-,TRBD1,TRBV12-3/TRBV12-4,TRBJ2-1
CASSEGYTEAFF,TGTGCCAGCAGCGAGGGGTACACTGAAGCTTTCTTT,-,-,TRBV12-3/TRBV12-4,TRBJ1-1
CSASRPSGPYEQYF,TGCAGTGCCAGTCGTCCCTCAGGGCCCTACGAGCAGTACTTC,-,-,TRBV20-1,TRBJ2-7